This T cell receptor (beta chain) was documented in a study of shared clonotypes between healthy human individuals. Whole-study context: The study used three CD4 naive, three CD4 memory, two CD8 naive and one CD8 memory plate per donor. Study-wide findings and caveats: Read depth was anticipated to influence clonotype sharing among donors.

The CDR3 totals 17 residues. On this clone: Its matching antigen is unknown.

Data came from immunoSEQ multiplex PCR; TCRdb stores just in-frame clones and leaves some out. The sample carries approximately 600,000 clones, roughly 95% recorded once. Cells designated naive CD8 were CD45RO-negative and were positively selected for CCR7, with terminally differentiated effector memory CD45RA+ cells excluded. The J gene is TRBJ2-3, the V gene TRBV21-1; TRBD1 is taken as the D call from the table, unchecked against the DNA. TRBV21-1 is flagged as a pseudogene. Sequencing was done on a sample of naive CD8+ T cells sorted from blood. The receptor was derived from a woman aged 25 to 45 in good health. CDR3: CASSTKSGTGRGDTQYF. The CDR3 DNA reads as TGTGCCAGCAGCACGAAATCCGGGACAGGGAGAGGAGATACGCAGTATTTT.